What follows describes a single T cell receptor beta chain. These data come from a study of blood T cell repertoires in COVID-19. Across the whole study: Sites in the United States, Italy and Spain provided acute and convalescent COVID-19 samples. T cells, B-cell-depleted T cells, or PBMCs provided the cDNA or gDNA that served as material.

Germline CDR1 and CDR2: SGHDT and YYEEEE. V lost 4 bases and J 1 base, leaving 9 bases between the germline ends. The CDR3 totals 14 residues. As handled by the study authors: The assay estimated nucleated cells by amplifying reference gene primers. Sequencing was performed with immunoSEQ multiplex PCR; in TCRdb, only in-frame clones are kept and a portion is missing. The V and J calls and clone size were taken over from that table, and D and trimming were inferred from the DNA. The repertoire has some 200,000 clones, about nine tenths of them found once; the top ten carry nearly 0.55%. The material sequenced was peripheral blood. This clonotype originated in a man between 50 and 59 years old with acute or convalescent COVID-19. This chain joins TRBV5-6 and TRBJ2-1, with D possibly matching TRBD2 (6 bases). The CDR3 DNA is TGTGCCAGCAGCGCGGGACGGTCCTACAATGAGCAGTTCTTC. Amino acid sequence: CASSAGRSYNEQFF.